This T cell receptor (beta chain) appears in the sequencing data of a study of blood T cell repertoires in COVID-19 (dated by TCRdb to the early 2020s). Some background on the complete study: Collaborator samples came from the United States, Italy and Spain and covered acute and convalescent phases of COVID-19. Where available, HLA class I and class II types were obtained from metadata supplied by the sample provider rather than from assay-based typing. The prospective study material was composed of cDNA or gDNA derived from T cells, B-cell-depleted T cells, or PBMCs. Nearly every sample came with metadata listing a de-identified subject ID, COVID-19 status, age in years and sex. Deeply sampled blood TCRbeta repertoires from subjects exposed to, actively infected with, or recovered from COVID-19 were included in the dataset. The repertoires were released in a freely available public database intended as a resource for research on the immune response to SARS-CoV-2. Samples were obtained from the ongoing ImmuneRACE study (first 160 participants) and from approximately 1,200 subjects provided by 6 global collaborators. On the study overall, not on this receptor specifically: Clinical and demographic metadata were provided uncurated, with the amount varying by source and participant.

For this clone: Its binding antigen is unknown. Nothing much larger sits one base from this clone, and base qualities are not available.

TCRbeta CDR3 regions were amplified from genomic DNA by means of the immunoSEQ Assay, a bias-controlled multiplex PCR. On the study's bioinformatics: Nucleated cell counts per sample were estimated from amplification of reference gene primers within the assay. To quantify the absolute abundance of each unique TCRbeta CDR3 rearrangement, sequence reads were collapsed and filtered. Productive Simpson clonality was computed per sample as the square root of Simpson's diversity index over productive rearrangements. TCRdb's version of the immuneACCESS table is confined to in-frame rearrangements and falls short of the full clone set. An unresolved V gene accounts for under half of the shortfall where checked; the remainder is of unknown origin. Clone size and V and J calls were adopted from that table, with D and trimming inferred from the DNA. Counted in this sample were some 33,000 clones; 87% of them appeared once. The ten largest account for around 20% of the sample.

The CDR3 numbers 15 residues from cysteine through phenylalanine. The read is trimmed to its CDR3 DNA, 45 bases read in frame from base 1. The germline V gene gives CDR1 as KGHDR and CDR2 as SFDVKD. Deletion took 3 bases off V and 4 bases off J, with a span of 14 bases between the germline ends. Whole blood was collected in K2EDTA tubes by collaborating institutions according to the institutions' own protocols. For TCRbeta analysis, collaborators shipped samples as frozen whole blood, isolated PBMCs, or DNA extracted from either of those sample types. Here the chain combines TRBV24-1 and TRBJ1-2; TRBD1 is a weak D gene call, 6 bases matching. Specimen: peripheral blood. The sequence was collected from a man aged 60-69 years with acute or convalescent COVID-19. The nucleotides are TGTGCCACCAGTGATCTACAGGGAGAGGGCTATGGCTACACCTTC. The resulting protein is CATSDLQGEGYGYTF.